A single sample gave rise to the 21 T cell receptor beta chains below, sequenced in a study of T cell responses to AZD1222 COVID-19 vaccine. Sequenced by immunoSEQ multiplex PCR; TCRdb stores in-frame clones only, minus some. The sample consists of under 150,000 clones, 80% to 90% of them appearing once. Sequenced material: peripheral blood, taken on day 0 of AZD1222 vaccination. These receptors originate from an adult in good health.

This clone was counted a few times. This rearrangement joins TRBV19 to TRBJ2-7; 8 bases fit TRBD1. Germline CDR1 and CDR2: LNHDA and SQIVND (reference sequence). With V trimmed by 4 bases and J by 3 bases, 5 bases remained unmatched. The CDR3 covers 14 residues. CDR3 DNA: TGTGCCAGTAGTACGGCAGGGGGCTACTACGAGCAGTACTTC. This encodes CASSTAGGYYEQYF.

The chain employs TRBV19 and TRBJ2-1; TRBD2 aligns across 10 bases. Germline V gene lookup returns CDR1 LNHDA and CDR2 SQIVND (reference sequence). The V and J ends lost 3 bases and 0 bases, in that order; junction bases with no gene match: 5. The CDR3 runs 17 residues. In DNA form, the CDR3 reads TGTGCCAGTAGTATGTACCCTAGCGGGAGCTCCTACAATGAGCAGTTCTTC. This gives the protein CASSMYPSGSSYNEQFF.

The chain uses TRBV11-3 and TRBJ2-3, with TRBD1 matching 7 bases. The CDR3 is made up of 15 amino acids. V dropped 5 bases and J dropped 1; count of bases not matched to a gene: 6. Germline CDR1 is SGHNT and CDR2 is YENEEA. The CDR3 DNA reads as TGTGCCAGCAGCCTCAGGGGGACGGGCACAGATACGCAGTATTTT. Its protein product is CASSLRGTGTDTQYF. The full variable domain, in which reference TRBV11-3 and TRBJ2-3 provide the parts outside the CDR3, is EAGVVQSPRYKIIEKKQPVAFWCNPISGHNTLYWYLQNLGQGPELLIRYENEEAVDDSQLPKDRFSAERLKGVDSTLKIQPAELGDSAVYLCASSLRGTGTDTQYFGPGTRLTVL.

CDR3 sequence reads: CASWGGRRGTDTQYF. The CDR3, as DNA: TGTGCCAGTTGGGGCGGAAGGAGAGGCACAGATACGCAGTATTTT. The V and J genes are TRBV19 and TRBJ2-3; tentative D call: TRBD1 (5 bases). Trimming removed 8 bases from V and 1 base from J, with 16 bases in between. The V gene's germline CDR1 is LNHDA and CDR2 SQIVND (reference sequence). The CDR3 has 15 residues. Based on the CDR3 plus reference TRBV19 and TRBJ2-3, the full variable domain is DGGITQSPKYLFRKEGQNVTLSCEQNLNHDAMYWYRQDPGQGLRLIYYSQIVNDFQKGDIAEGYSVSREKKESFPLTVTSAQKNPTAFYLCASWGGRRGTDTQYFGPGTRLTVL.

V usage is TRBV3-1 (or the pseudogene TRBV3-2) and J usage is TRBJ2-7; D unresolved. Trimming stripped 1 base from V and 0 bases from J, with 13 bases between. The CDR3 runs 16 residues. Germline loops: CDR1 LGHDT, CDR2 YNNKEL (reference sequence). CDR3 DNA: TGTGCCAGCAGCCAAGCCCTACCATTAAACTCCTACGAGCAGTACTTC. Its translation is CASSQALPLNSYEQYF.

About this clone: Within the sample, other DNA sequences also encode this same CDR3. This chain uses TRBV9 with TRBJ2-2; no clear D. Trimming took 0 bases from V and 1 from J, leaving 4 bases between them. CDR1 and CDR2 (germline): SGDLS, YYNGEE. The CDR3 covers 14 residues. The CDR3 bases are TGTGCCAGCAGCGTAGGAGGGAACACCGGGGAGCTGTTTTTT. As protein: CASSVGGNTGELFF.

The chain recombines TRBV9 with TRBJ1-1, with D hard to call. Germline CDR1 SGDLS, CDR2 YYNGEE. Trimming took 0 bases from V and 4 from J, leaving 13 bases between them. The CDR3 covers 15 residues. The CDR3 nucleotides read TGTGCCAGCAGCGTAGCGTCTAGGCAAGGCACTGAAGCTTTCTTT. It yields the protein CASSVASRQGTEAFF.

The rearrangement uses TRBV28 and TRBJ1-5, with D hard to call. With 2 bases removed from V and 0 bases from J, the gap between germline ends came to 14 bases. This CDR3 is built from 17 residues. Per germline, CDR1 MDHEN and CDR2 SYDVKM. The CDR3 DNA reads as TGTGCCAGCAGTTTACGGCATAGTGGTTTTAGCAATCAGCCCCAGCATTTT. This translates into CASSLRHSGFSNQPQHF.

This chain connects TRBV25-1 to TRBJ2-7, with unresolved D. This CDR3 is built from 13 residues. Germline CDR1 reads MGHDK; CDR2 reads SYGVNS. Trimming took 5 bases from V and 1 from J, leaving 9 bases between them. CDR3 DNA: TGTGCCAGCAGTCGCTGGGGTTCCTACGAGCAGTACTTC. Amino acids: CASSRWGSYEQYF.

The CDR3 region is CASSDSSRNSPSYYGYTF. The CDR3 DNA is TGTGCCAGCAGTGACTCGAGTCGGAACAGTCCGTCTTACTATGGCTACACCTTC. The genes are TRBV6-4 and TRBJ1-2, with D uncertain. CDR1 and CDR2 from the germline V gene are MRHNA and SNTAGT. V lost 0 bases, J lost 3 bases, and 20 bases lay in between. There are 18 residues in the CDR3.

The CDR3 DNA follows: TGTGCCAGCAGCCAAGATCGAGGCGGGAGGGCCTACTTAGGCGAGCAGTACTTC. Translation: CASSQDRGGRAYLGEQYF. The chain uses TRBV4-2 and TRBJ2-7; 9 positions match TRBD2. This CDR3 region has 18 residues. V dropped 0 bases and J dropped 6; count of bases not matched to a gene: 15. CDR1 and CDR2 (germline): LGHNA, YNFKEQ.

The gene calls are TRBV7-8 and TRBJ2-7; D is unclear. Germline lookup yields CDR1 SGHVS and CDR2 FQNEAQ. Trimming removed 5 bases from V and 3 bases from J, with 11 bases in between. The CDR3 is made up of 13 amino acids. In DNA form, the CDR3 reads TGTGCCAGCAGCCAGGCTAGGGACTACGAGCAGTACTTC. It codes for CASSQARDYEQYF.

V is TRBV5-1 and J is TRBJ2-7, with D tentatively TRBD2 (5 bases). Trimming cost V 5 bases and J 2 bases, with 17 bases left between them. The CDR3 runs 15 residues. Germline V gives CDR1 SGHRS, CDR2 YFSETQ. The CDR3 is CASSFTPLAAYEQYF. CDR3 nucleotide sequence: TGCGCCAGCAGTTTCACCCCGCTAGCAGCCTACGAGCAGTACTTC.

The chain joins TRBV27 to TRBJ2-5; D unresolved. Trimming took 4 bases from V and 4 from J, leaving 7 bases between them. The CDR3 consists of 12 residues. The germline V gene has CDR1 MNHEY and CDR2 SMNVEV (reference sequence). CDR3 nucleotides: TGTGCCAGCAGTTCTGTAGGAGAGACCCAGTACTTC. The encoded protein is CASSSVGETQYF.

The chain combines TRBV2 with TRBJ2-7; possible D gene TRBD1, 6 bases. Trimming took 6 bases from V and 2 from J, leaving 11 bases between them. Germline V gene sequence: CDR1 SNHLY, CDR2 FYNNEI. The length of the CDR3 is 13 residues. The CDR3 DNA follows: TGTGCCAGCAGCAGGACAGCCACCTACGAGCAGTACTTC. This gives the protein CASSRTATYEQYF.

The chain links TRBV2 to TRBJ2-2, with 12 bases matching TRBD1. V lost 8 bases and J lost 0; bases outside the gene matches: 10. CDR3 size: 18 residues. The germline V gene has CDR1 SNHLY and CDR2 FYNNEI. In nucleotides, the CDR3 is TGTGCCAGCGAAAAAAGCCGGGACAGGGGGCCGAACACCGGGGAGCTGTTTTTT. This encodes CASEKSRDRGPNTGELFF.

The chain has TRBV24-1 and TRBJ2-1; a weak D match, TRBD2 (5 bases). CDR1 and CDR2 (germline): KGHDR, SFDVKD. The CDR3 covers 13 residues. Trimming removed 4 bases from V and 10 bases from J, with 13 bases in between. CDR3 sequence: CATSDRGRREQFF. The DNA of the CDR3 is TGTGCCACCAGTGACCGAGGACGGAGGGAGCAGTTCTTC.

The V call is TRBV19, the J call TRBJ2-1, with 12 bases matching TRBD2. The CDR3 is made up of 15 amino acids. J lost 8 bases, V lost 1 base, and 3 bases had no gene match. Germline V lookup: CDR1 LNHDA, CDR2 SQIVND (reference sequence). The CDR3 spells CASSIGLAGVHEQFF. In DNA, the CDR3 is TGTGCCAGTAGTATAGGACTAGCGGGAGTCCATGAGCAGTTCTTC.

The chain carries TRBV28 and TRBJ2-7; 10 bases line up with TRBD2. After removal of 3 bases from V and 3 bases from J, the junction contained 2 bases not matched to a gene. The CDR3 runs 14 residues. The germline gives CDR1 MDHEN, CDR2 SYDVKM. Written as DNA, the CDR3 is TGTGCCAGCAGTTTGAGACTAGCGGGCTACGAGCAGTACTTC. This gives the protein CASSLRLAGYEQYF. Variable domain in full (rest from reference TRBV28 and TRBJ2-7): DVKVTQSSRYLVKRTGEKVFLECVQDMDHENMFWYRQDPGLGLRLIYFSYDVKMKEKGDIPEGYSVSREKKERFSLILESASTNQTSMYLCASSLRLAGYEQYFGPGTRLTVT.

The CDR3 DNA sequence: TGTGCCAGTAGTACCGCCGGGACAGCGAATGAAAAACTGTTTTTT. Translating it yields CASSTAGTANEKLFF. The chain uses TRBV19 and TRBJ1-4, with TRBD1 identical over 7 bases. This CDR3 has 15 residues. The trim removed 4 bases at V and 5 bases at J, leaving 7 bases unmatched. Germline V gene lookup returns CDR1 LNHDA and CDR2 SQIVND (reference sequence).

This chain links TRBV7-9 with TRBJ2-7, with TRBD2 identical over 7 bases. CDR3 size: 16 residues. Trimming at V came to 4 bases and at J to 0 bases, leaving 9 bases not matched to a gene. The germline V gene has CDR1 SEHNR and CDR2 FQNEAQ (reference sequence). DNA of the CDR3: TGTGCCAGCAGCTCAAACGGGGGGTCTGTCTCCTACGAGCAGTACTTC. It is translated as CASSSNGGSVSYEQYF. Looking up the rest from reference TRBV7-9 and TRBJ2-7 gives the full variable domain: DTGVSQNPRHKITKRGQNVTFRCDPISEHNRLYWYRQTLGQGPEFLTYFQNEAQLEKSRLLSDRFSAERPKGSFSTLEIQRTEQGDSAMYLCASSSNGGSVSYEQYFGPGTRLTVT.